The 14 T cell receptor beta chains below come from one sample, sequenced in a study of Ad26.COV2.S vaccination and SARS-CoV-2 variants. Repertoires were generated with immunoSEQ multiplex PCR, while TCRdb's copy carries only in-frame clones and drops some. This table holds over 400,000 clones, about 90% found once. Treatment: roughly 18 received Ad26.COV2.S at low or high dose, single or two shots; roughly 5 received placebo; per-sample allocation not given. Specimens were obtained on day 63 following the first vaccine or placebo injection. The material sequenced was peripheral blood, taken in a trial of Ad26.COV2.S vaccine versus placebo. Source of these receptors: a person aged 18 to 59 who received the Ad26.COV2.S COVID-19 vaccine or a placebo.

A note on this clone: Other DNA sequences in this specimen translate into the identical CDR3. The V and J genes are TRBV5-8 and TRBJ2-1; D gene uncertain. Germline lookup yields CDR1 SGHTS and CDR2 YDEGEE. Deletions cut 0 bases from V and 2 bases from J, with 6 bases between. The CDR3 spans 14 residues. The DNA of the CDR3 is TGTGCCAGCAGCTTGGGTGAGCCCTACAATGAGCAGTTCTTC. It yields the protein CASSLGEPYNEQFF.

V usage is TRBV9 and J usage is TRBJ2-7; maybe TRBD1 (6 bases). Trimming took off 3 bases at V and 7 bases at J, with 11 bases between the two ends. Germline CDR1 SGDLS, CDR2 YYNGEE. The CDR3 spans 12 residues. CDR3 loop: CASSGTGREQYF. The CDR3 nucleotides read TGTGCCAGCAGCGGAACAGGGCGAGAGCAGTACTTC. Based on the CDR3 plus reference TRBV9 and TRBJ2-7, the full variable domain is DSGVTQTPKHLITATGQRVTLRCSPRSGDLSVYWYQQSLDQGLQFLIQYYNGEERAKGNILERFSAQQFPDLHSELNLSSLELGDSALYFCASSGTGREQYFGPGTRLTVT.

The CDR3 spells CASSVNGGYEQYF. CDR3 coding DNA: TGTGCCAGCAGCGTAAACGGGGGTTACGAGCAGTACTTC. This chain uses TRBV7-8 with TRBJ2-7; the D gene is possibly TRBD2 (6 bases). The length of the CDR3 is 13 residues. Germline CDR1 is SGHVS and CDR2 is FQNEAQ. Trimming cost V 5 bases and J 4 bases, with 12 bases left between them. The full variable domain, completed using reference TRBV7-8 and TRBJ2-7, is GAGVSQSPRYKVAKRGQDVALRCDPISGHVSLFWYQQALGQGPEFLTYFQNEAQLDKSGLPSDRFFAERPEGSVSTLKIQRTQQEDSAVYLCASSVNGGYEQYFGPGTRLTVT.

For the CDR3, the DNA is TGTGCCAGCAGTTTAGGAGAGGTAGCGGGAGGGTTTGAGCAGTTCTTC. It is translated as CASSLGEVAGGFEQFF. This chain links TRBV27 with TRBJ2-1, with 11 nucleotides matching TRBD2. Germline values: CDR1 MNHEY, CDR2 SMNVEV (reference sequence). The CDR3 totals 16 residues. The V segment lost 2 bases and the J segment 9 bases; nucleotides outside the gene matches: 9.

This rearrangement joins TRBV19 to TRBJ1-2; the D is unclear. From germline, CDR1 is LNHDA and CDR2 SQIVND (reference sequence). V lost 5 bases and J 4 bases, leaving 14 bases between the germline ends. The CDR3 totals 14 residues. CDR3 sequence reads: CASSVGRLSYGYTF. The CDR3 nucleotides are TGTGCCAGTAGTGTTGGACGACTTTCCTATGGCTACACCTTC. The full variable domain, with the rest looked up from reference TRBV19 and TRBJ1-2, is DGGITQSPKYLFRKEGQNVTLSCEQNLNHDAMYWYRQDPGQGLRLIYYSQIVNDFQKGDIAEGYSVSREKKESFPLTVTSAQKNPTAFYLCASSVGRLSYGYTFGSGTRLTVV.

J is TRBJ1-2 and V is TRBV6-1; tentatively, D is TRBD1 (5 bases). Looked up from germline, CDR1 is MNHNS and CDR2 is SASEGT. The CDR3 runs to 16 residues. Deletions cut 1 base from V and 4 bases from J, with 16 bases between. CDR3 region: CASSEGWGGALYGYTF. CDR3 coding DNA: TGTGCCAGCAGTGAAGGGTGGGGAGGGGCCCTCTATGGCTACACCTTC.

The chain links TRBV7-8 to TRBJ2-1; unclear D gene. Germline V gives CDR1 SGHVS, CDR2 FQNEAQ. The CDR3 length is 15 residues. The V gene lost 1 base and the J gene lost 3 bases, with 10 bases spanning the gap. CDR3 sequence (DNA): TGTGCCAGCAGCTTAGTAGGCAGCCTCTACAATGAGCAGTTCTTC. This codes for CASSLVGSLYNEQFF.

This clone was picked up one time. The chain links TRBV15 to TRBJ2-1, with TRBD2 matching 13 bases. V shed 4 bases, J shed 6 bases, and the junction held 9 bases outside the gene matches. Germline V lookup: CDR1 LNHNV, CDR2 YYDKDF (reference sequence). This CDR3 region has 17 residues. The CDR3 DNA reads TGTGCCACCAGCAAACCCTCGGGACTAGCGGGATTCAATGAGCAGTTCTTC. This gives the protein CATSKPSGLAGFNEQFF.

The rearrangement uses TRBV6-6 and TRBJ2-1; D is perhaps TRBD2 (6 bases). From germline, CDR1 is MNHNY and CDR2 SVGAGI (reference sequence). The germline V and J ends were trimmed by 5 bases and 9 bases, with 11 bases remaining between them. The CDR3 contains 12 residues. CDR3 coding DNA: TGTGCCAGCAGTGTAGCCGGGGGTGAGCAGTTCTTC. It is translated as CASSVAGGEQFF.

Here the CDR3 DNA reads TGTGCCAGCAGTCAGGGGGGTGGCACTGAAGCTTTCTTT. Protein: CASSQGGGTEAFF. The chain recombines TRBV6-5 with TRBJ1-1; TRBD1 aligns across 7 bases. Trimming at V came to 5 bases and at J to 4 bases, leaving 4 bases not matched to a gene. Germline V gives CDR1 MNHEY, CDR2 SVGAGI. CDR3 length: 13 residues.

This chain joins TRBV27 and TRBJ1-6; D possibly corresponds to TRBD1 (5 bases). The CDR3 length is 15 residues. Trimming took off 3 bases at V and 6 bases at J, with 12 bases between the two ends. CDR1 is MNHEY, CDR2 SMNVEV, per germline (reference sequence). The CDR3: CASSFSRRGNSPLHF. The DNA for the CDR3 is TGTGCCAGCAGTTTTTCGAGAAGGGGTAATTCACCCCTCCACTTT.

The chain is built from TRBV9 and TRBJ2-7; TRBD2 agrees at 8 bases. The V gene end was trimmed by 1 base and the J gene end by 6 bases; junction bases not matched to a gene: 9. This CDR3 is 15 amino acids long. Germline CDR1 reads SGDLS; CDR2 reads YYNGEE. The chain's CDR3 is CASSVTGTSTSEQYF. As DNA, the CDR3 is TGTGCCAGCAGCGTAACTGGGACTAGTACGAGCGAGCAGTACTTC.

The chain employs TRBV27 and TRBJ2-3; the match to TRBD2 covers 7 bases. Trimming at V came to 2 bases and at J to 5 bases, leaving 1 base not matched to a gene. This CDR3 region has 13 residues. Germline V gives CDR1 MNHEY, CDR2 SMNVEV (reference sequence). This chain's CDR3 is CASSLGGVDTQYF. The CDR3, as DNA: TGTGCCAGCAGTTTAGGGGGGGTAGATACGCAGTATTTT.

The CDR3: CASSPRPGAEAFF. The CDR3 coding sequence is TGTGCCAGCAGCCCCCGGCCCGGGGCTGAAGCTTTCTTT. The chain recombines TRBV6-5 with TRBJ1-1; D gene uncertain. Germline loops: CDR1 MNHEY, CDR2 SVGAGI. The CDR3 spans 13 residues. Trimming stripped 6 bases from V and 6 bases from J, with 14 bases between.